The clone carrying this T cell receptor beta chain turned up a few times. TCRdb fed the RT-PCR reads into MiXCR, producing one record per CDR3 protein. This sample has over 150,000 distinct CDR3 sequences, with about 29% found just once. These data come from a study of patients and donors after allogeneic stem cell transplantation. The V end lost 6 bases, the J end lost 1 base, and 10 bases lay between the germline ends. CDR3 length: 15 residues. The rearrangement links TRBV12-3 or TRBV12-4 to TRBJ2-6; D unresolved. The TCR was taken from a human donor who was either an allogeneic HSCT recipient or a stem cell or donor lymphocyte infusion donor (not recorded which). It is not recorded whose cells these are; they may come from a transplant donor. Specimen: blood, either unsorted or a sorted T cell fraction (not recorded which). CDR3 bases: TGTGCCAGCAGGACAAGTCCTTCTGGGGCCAACGTCCTGACTTTC. The encoded protein is CASRTSPSGANVLTF.